These 8 T cell receptor beta chains were sequenced from one sample in a study of shared clonotypes between healthy human individuals. Clones were read by immunoSEQ multiplex PCR, and TCRdb kept only the in-frame ones, dropping some. The sample contains over a million clones, approximately 98.5% of which appear only once. The material sequenced was naive CD4+ T cells sorted from blood. The sample's subset: CD45RA+ positively selected. Every receptor here comes from a man younger than 45 in good health.

This clone was found once. The rearrangement uses TRBV5-4 and TRBJ2-1; 11 bases fit TRBD1. The ends lost 4 bases at V and 7 bases at J; junction bases unmatched: 7. The CDR3 length is 15 residues. Germline assignment: CDR1 SGHNT and CDR2 YYREEE (reference sequence). This CDR3 is CASSMGTGGNNEQFF. The CDR3 nucleotides are TGTGCCAGCAGCATGGGGACAGGGGGAAATAATGAGCAGTTCTTC.

This CDR3 reads CASRKGLAGYEQYF. The CDR3 region has the DNA TGTGCCAGCAGAAAGGGACTAGCTGGGTACGAGCAGTACTTC. The V gene is TRBV27, the J gene TRBJ2-7, with 9 bases fitting TRBD2. There are 14 residues in the CDR3. Losses at the gene ends were 6 bases for V and 4 bases for J; bases not matched to a gene: 7. The germline gives CDR1 MNHEY, CDR2 SMNVEV (reference sequence).

This clone was found once. One end of the junction is discordant with germline, which a read error may explain. The CDR3 spells CSASPPGLF. The CDR3 DNA reads as TGCAGTGCCAGTCCGCCGGGCCTCTTC. The chain is built from TRBV20-1 and TRBJ1-2; no reliable D call. The CDR3 runs to 9 residues. The V gene's germline CDR1 is DFQATT and CDR2 SNEGSKA (reference sequence).

The rearrangement joins TRBV10-3 to TRBJ2-5, with TRBD2 matching 10 bases. The V gene's germline CDR1 is ENHRY and CDR2 SYGVKD. CDR3 length equals 14 residues. CDR3 nucleotide sequence: TGTGCAAACTCAGGAGGGGCTAGCGGGAGCCCCCAGTACTTC. It yields the protein CANSGGASGSPQYF.

The CDR3 reads CASSPRRDRSAYEQYF. The CDR3 DNA reads as TGTGCCAGCAGCCCTAGGAGGGACAGGTCCGCCTACGAGCAGTACTTC. This chain connects TRBV11-2 to TRBJ2-7; TRBD1 matches 8 bases. This CDR3 region has 16 residues. Germline CDR1 is SGHAT and CDR2 is FQNNGV. The V segment lost 5 bases and the J segment 2 bases; nucleotides outside the gene matches: 11.

The chain recombines TRBV11-2 with TRBJ2-5; 11 positions agree with TRBD2. The trim removed 1 base at V and 4 bases at J, leaving 2 bases unmatched. The CDR3 sequence is 15 residues long. The germline gives CDR1 SGHAT, CDR2 FQNNGV. In DNA form, the CDR3 reads TGTGCCAGCAGCTTAGTTAGCGGGAGGGGAGAGACCCAGTACTTC. Translated, it gives CASSLVSGRGETQYF.

The chain is built from TRBV30 and TRBJ2-7, with 8 bases matching TRBD2. V dropped 6 bases and J dropped 0; count of bases not matched to a gene: 16. The germline CDR1 and CDR2 sequences are GTSNPN and SVGIG (reference sequence). The CDR3 sequence is 17 residues long. The CDR3 sequence: CACSPGREAGSSYEQYF. The CDR3 DNA sequence: TGTGCCTGTTCCCCCGGGAGGGAAGCGGGCAGCTCCTACGAGCAGTACTTC.

The chain uses TRBV30 and TRBJ2-1; maybe TRBD1 (6 bases). This CDR3 region has 14 residues. Trimming stripped 5 bases from V and 6 bases from J, with 17 bases between. Germline lookup yields CDR1 GTSNPN and CDR2 SVGIG (reference sequence). In nucleotides, the CDR3 is TGTGCCTGGTCCGCAGGGGTGGTGGGCAATGAGCAGTTCTTC. Amino acid sequence: CAWSAGVVGNEQFF.